This T cell receptor beta chain came from a study of cytomegalovirus exposure and HLA in healthy donors. Study information: Within the Caucasian-associated ancestry cluster were around 81% of the approximately 400 genotyped donors.

The PCR was carried out with 60 Vbeta primers and 13 Jbeta primers. Produced via immunoSEQ multiplex PCR; TCRdb's table is partial and in-frame only. The profile shows more than 200,000 clones, 60% to 80% of them singletons. The length of the CDR3 is 14 residues. The germline V gene encodes CDR1 SGDLS and CDR2 YYNGEE. V was cut by 3 bases and J by 0 bases, with 7 bases left in between. Sequencing was done on a sample of PBMCs. The chain employs TRBV9 and TRBJ1-5, with D tentatively TRBD1 (5 bases). The clonotype was recovered from a man younger than 35 in good health and CMV-seronegative. CDR3 sequence reads: CASSEDNSNQPQHF. The CDR3 DNA follows: TGTGCCAGCAGCGAGGACAATAGCAATCAGCCCCAGCATTTT. Filled out from reference TRBV9 and TRBJ1-5, the complete variable domain reads DSGVTQTPKHLITATGQRVTLRCSPRSGDLSVYWYQQSLDQGLQFLIQYYNGEERAKGNILERFSAQQFPDLHSELNLSSLELGDSALYFCASSEDNSNQPQHFGDGTRLSIL.